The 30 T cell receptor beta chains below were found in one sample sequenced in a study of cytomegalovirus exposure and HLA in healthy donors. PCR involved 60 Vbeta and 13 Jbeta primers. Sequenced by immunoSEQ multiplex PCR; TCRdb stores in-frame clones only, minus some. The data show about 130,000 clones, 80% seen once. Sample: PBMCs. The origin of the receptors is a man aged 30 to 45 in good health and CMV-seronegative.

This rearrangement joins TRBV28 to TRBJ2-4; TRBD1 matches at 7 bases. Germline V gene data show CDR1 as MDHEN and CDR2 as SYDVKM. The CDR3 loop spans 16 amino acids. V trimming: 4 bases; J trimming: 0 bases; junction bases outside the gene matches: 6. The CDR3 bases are TGTGCCAGCAGTTACCCCGGGACAGTAGCCAAAAACATTCAGTACTTC. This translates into CASSYPGTVAKNIQYF.

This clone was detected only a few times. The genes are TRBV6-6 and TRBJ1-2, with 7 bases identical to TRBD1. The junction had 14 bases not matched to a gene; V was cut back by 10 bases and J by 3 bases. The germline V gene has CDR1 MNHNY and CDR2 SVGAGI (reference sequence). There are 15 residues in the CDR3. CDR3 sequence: CAIKGAGGNYYGYTF. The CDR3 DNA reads TGTGCCATCAAGGGCGCAGGGGGAAATTACTATGGCTACACCTTC.

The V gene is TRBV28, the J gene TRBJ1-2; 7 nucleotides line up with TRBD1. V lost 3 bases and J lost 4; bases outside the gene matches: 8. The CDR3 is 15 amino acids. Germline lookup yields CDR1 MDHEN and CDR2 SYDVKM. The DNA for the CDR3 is TGTGCCAGCAGTTTCCCGACAGGGAGAGGCTATGGCTACACCTTC. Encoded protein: CASSFPTGRGYGYTF.

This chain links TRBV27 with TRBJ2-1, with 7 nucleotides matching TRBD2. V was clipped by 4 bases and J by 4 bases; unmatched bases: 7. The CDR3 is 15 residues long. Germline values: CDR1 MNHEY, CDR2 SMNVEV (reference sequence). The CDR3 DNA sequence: TGTGCCAGCAGTTCCCCCTGGGAGGGGTACAATGAGCAGTTCTTC. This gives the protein CASSSPWEGYNEQFF.

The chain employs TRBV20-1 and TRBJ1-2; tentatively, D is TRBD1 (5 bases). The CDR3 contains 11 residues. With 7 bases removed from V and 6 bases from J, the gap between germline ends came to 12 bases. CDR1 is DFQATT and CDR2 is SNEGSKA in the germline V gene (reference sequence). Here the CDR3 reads CSVNRPHGYTF. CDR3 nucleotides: TGCAGTGTGAACAGGCCTCATGGCTACACCTTC.

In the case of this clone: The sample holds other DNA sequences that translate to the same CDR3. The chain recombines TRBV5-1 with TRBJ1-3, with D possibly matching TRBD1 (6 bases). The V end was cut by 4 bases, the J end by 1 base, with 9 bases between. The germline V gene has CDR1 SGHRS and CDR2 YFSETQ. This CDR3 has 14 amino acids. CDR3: CASSLDSSGNTIYF. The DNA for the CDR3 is TGCGCCAGCAGCCTGGACAGTTCTGGAAACACCATATATTTT.

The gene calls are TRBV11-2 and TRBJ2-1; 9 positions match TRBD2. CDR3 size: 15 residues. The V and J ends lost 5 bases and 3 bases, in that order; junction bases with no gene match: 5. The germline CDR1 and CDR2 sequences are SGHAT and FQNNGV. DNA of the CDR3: TGTGCCAGCAGCCGGGGACTAGCTTTCTACAATGAGCAGTTCTTC. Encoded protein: CASSRGLAFYNEQFF. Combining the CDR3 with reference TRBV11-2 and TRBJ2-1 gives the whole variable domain EAGVAQSPRYKIIEKRQSVAFWCNPISGHATLYWYQQILGQGPKLLIQFQNNGVVDDSQLPKDRFSAERLKGVDSTLKIQPAKLEDSAVYLCASSRGLAFYNEQFFGPGTRLTVL.

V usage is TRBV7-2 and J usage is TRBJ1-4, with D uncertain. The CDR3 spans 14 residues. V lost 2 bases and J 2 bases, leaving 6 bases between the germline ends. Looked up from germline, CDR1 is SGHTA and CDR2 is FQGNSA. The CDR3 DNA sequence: TGTGCCAGCAGCTTATCACAGACTAATGAAAAACTGTTTTTT. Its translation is CASSLSQTNEKLFF.

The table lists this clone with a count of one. The CDR3 loop is CASSGLGGVTGELFF. The CDR3 nucleotides are TGTGCCAGCAGCGGTCTAGGGGGTGTGACCGGGGAGCTGTTTTTT. The chain couples TRBV9 to TRBJ2-2; D is perhaps TRBD1 (6 bases). V dropped 3 bases and J dropped 5 bases, with 14 bases sitting between them. Germline V gives CDR1 SGDLS, CDR2 YYNGEE. The CDR3 extends over 15 amino acids.

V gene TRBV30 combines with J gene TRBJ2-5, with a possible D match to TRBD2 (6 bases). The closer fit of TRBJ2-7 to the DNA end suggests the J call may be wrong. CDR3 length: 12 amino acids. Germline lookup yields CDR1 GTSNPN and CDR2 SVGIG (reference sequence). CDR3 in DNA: TGTGCCTGGAGTGTATCCGGGAGCGAGCAGTACTTC. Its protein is CAWSVSGSEQYF.

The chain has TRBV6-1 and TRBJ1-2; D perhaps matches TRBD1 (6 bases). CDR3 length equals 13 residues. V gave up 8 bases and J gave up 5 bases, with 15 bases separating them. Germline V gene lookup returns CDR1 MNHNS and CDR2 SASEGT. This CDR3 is CASREGGAYGYTF. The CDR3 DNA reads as TGTGCCAGCCGCGAGGGGGGGGCGTATGGCTACACCTTC.

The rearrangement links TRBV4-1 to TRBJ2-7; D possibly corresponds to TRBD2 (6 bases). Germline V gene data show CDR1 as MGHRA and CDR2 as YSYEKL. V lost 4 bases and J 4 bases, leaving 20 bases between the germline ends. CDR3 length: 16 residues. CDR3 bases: TGCGCCAGCAGCCTCCGCACGGACTATTCTGCTTACGAGCAGTACTTC. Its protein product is CASSLRTDYSAYEQYF.

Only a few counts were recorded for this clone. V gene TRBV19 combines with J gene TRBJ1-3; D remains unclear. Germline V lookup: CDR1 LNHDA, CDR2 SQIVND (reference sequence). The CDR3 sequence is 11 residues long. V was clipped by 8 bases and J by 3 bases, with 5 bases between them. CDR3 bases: TGTGCCAGTTACAATGGAAACACCATATATTTT. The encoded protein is CASYNGNTIYF.

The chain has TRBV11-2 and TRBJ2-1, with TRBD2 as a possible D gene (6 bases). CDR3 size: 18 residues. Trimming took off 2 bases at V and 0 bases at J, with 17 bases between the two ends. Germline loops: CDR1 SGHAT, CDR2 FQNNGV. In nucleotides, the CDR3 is TGTGCCAGCAGCTTAAGCTTCCGAGCGGGTAGCTCCTACAATGAGCAGTTCTTC. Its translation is CASSLSFRAGSSYNEQFF.

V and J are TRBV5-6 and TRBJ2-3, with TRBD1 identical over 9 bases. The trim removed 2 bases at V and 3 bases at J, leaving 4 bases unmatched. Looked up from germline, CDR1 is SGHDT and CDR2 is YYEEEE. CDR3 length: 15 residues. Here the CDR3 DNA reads TGTGCCAGCAGCTTACCGGGACAGGGAACAGATACGCAGTATTTT. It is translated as CASSLPGQGTDTQYF.

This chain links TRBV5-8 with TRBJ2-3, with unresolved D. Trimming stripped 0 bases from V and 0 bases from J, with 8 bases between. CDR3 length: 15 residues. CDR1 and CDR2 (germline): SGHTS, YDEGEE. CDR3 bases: TGTGCCAGCAGCTTGGGCGGATCTAGCACAGATACGCAGTATTTT. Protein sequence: CASSLGGSSTDTQYF. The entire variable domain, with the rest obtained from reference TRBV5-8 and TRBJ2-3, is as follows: EAGVTQSPTHLIKTRGQQATLRCSPISGHTSVYWYQQALGLGLQFLLWYDEGEERNRGNFPPRFSGRQFPNYSSELNVNALELEDSALYLCASSLGGSSTDTQYFGPGTRLTVL.

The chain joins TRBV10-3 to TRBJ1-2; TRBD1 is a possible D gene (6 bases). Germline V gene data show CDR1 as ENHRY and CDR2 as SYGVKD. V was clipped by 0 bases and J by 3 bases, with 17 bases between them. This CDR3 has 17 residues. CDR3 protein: CAISESGAGATDYGYTF. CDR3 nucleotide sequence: TGTGCCATCAGTGAGTCGGGAGCAGGGGCGACTGACTATGGCTACACCTTC.

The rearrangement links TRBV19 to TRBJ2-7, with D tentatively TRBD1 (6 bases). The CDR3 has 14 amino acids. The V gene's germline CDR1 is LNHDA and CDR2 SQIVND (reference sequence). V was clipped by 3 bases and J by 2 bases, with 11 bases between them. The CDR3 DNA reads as TGTGCCAGTAGTATTACCGGGACAACCTACGAGCAGTACTTC. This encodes CASSITGTTYEQYF.

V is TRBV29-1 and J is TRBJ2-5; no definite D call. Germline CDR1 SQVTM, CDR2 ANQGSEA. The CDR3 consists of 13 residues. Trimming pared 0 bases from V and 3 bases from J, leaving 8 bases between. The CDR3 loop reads CSVEDLVEETQYF. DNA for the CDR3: TGCAGCGTTGAAGATCTAGTAGAAGAGACCCAGTACTTC. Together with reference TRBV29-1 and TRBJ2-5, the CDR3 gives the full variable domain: SAVISQKPSRDICQRGTSLTIQCQVDSQVTMMFWYRQQPGQSLTLIATANQGSEATYESGFVIDKFPISRPNLTFSTLTVSNMSPEDSSIYLCSVEDLVEETQYFGPGTRLLVL.

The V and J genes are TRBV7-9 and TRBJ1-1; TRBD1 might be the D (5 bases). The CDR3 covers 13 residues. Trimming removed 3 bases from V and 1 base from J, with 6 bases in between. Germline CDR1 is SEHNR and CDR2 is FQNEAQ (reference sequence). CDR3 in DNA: TGTGCCAGCAGCTTTACAGGGAACACTGAAGCTTTCTTT. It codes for CASSFTGNTEAFF. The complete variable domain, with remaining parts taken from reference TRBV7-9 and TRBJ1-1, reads DTGVSQNPRHKITKRGQNVTFRCDPISEHNRLYWYRQTLGQGPEFLTYFQNEAQLEKSRLLSDRFSAERPKGSFSTLEIQRTEQGDSAMYLCASSFTGNTEAFFGQGTRLTVV.

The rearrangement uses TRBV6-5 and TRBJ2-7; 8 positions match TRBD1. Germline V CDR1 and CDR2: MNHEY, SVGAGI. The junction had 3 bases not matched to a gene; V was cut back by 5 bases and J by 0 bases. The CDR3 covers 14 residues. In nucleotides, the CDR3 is TGTGCCAGCAGTGACAGGGGTCCCTCCTACGAGCAGTACTTC. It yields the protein CASSDRGPSYEQYF.

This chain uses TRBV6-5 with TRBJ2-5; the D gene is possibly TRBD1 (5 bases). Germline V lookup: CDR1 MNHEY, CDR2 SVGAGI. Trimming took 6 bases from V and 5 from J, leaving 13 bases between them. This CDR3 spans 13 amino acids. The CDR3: CASSLQGRETQYF. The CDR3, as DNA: TGTGCCAGCAGCCTCCAGGGCCGGGAGACCCAGTACTTC.

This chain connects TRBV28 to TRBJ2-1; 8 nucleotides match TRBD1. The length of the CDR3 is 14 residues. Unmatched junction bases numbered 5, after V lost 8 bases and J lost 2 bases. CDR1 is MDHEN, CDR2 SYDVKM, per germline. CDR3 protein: CASHRRGPYNEQFF. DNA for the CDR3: TGTGCCAGCCACCGCAGGGGGCCCTACAATGAGCAGTTCTTC.

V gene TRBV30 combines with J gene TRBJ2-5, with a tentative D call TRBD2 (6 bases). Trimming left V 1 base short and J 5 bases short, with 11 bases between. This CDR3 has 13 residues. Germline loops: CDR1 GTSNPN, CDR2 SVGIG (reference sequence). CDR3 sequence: CAWSGTTRETQYF. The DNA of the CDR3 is TGTGCCTGGAGTGGGACTACGCGGGAGACCCAGTACTTC.

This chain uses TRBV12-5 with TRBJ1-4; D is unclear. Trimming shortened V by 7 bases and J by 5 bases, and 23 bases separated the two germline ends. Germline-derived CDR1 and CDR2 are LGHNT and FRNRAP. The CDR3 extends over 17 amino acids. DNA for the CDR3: TGTGCTAGTGTCCCGCGAGTGTCGAGTCCGCGGAATGAAAAACTGTTTTTT. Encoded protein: CASVPRVSSPRNEKLFF.

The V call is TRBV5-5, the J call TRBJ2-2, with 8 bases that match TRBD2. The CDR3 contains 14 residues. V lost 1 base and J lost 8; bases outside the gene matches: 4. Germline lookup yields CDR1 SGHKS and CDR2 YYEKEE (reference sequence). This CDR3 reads CASSLFTSGGELFF. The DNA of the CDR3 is TGTGCCAGCAGCTTGTTTACTAGCGGAGGGGAGCTGTTTTTT.

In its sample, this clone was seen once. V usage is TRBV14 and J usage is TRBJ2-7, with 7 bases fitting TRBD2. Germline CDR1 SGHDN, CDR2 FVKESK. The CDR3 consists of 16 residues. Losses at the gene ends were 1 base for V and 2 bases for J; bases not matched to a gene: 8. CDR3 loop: CASSQAPSGVPYEQYF. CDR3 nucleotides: TGTGCCAGCAGCCAAGCACCCAGCGGGGTCCCCTACGAGCAGTACTTC.

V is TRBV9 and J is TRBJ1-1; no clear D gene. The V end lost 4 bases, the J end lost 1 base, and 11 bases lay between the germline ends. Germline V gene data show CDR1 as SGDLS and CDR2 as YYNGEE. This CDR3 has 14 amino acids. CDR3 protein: CASSPYGTNTEAFF. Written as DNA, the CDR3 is TGTGCCAGCAGCCCCTATGGTACGAACACTGAAGCTTTCTTT.

CDR3 sequence reads: CASSSQYQETQYF. The DNA of the CDR3 is TGTGCCAGCAGTTCCCAGTACCAAGAGACCCAGTACTTC. The V and J genes are TRBV27 and TRBJ2-5; D ambiguous. This CDR3 is 13 amino acids long. V lost 4 bases to trimming and J lost 0 bases, with 6 bases between them. Looked up from germline, CDR1 is MNHEY and CDR2 is SMNVEV (reference sequence).

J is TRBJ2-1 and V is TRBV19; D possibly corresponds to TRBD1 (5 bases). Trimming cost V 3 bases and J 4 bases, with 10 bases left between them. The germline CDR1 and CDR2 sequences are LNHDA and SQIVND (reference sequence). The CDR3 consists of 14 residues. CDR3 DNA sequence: TGTGCCAGTAGTATGACAGAACCGTACAATGAGCAGTTCTTC. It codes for CASSMTEPYNEQFF. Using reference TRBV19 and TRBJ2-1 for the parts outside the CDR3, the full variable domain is DGGITQSPKYLFRKEGQNVTLSCEQNLNHDAMYWYRQDPGQGLRLIYYSQIVNDFQKGDIAEGYSVSREKKESFPLTVTSAQKNPTAFYLCASSMTEPYNEQFFGPGTRLTVL.